This TCR beta chain was sequenced for a study of T-cell memory formation after mild COVID-19. TCRdb reanalysed the 5' RACE reads using MiXCR and keeps one entry per CDR3 protein. The table lists under 600,000 distinct CDR3 sequences, roughly a fifth of them singletons. Germline V gene sequence: CDR1 SGHTA, CDR2 FQGNSA. The CDR3 spans 16 residues. J lost 5 bases, V lost 5 bases, and 8 bases had no gene match. The TCR was taken from an adult woman who had mild COVID-19 (a few samples of this study predate the infection). Cell type and time point are not known. The chain links TRBV7-2 to TRBJ2-7, with 14 bases lining up with TRBD2. What was sequenced was PBMCs or a T cell subset sorted from them (not recorded which). The DNA of the CDR3 is TGTGCCAGCAGCGGACTAGCGGGAGGTTGGCTAAACGAGCAGTACTTC. Its protein product is CASSGLAGGWLNEQYF.